This T cell receptor (beta chain) was identified in a study of cytomegalovirus exposure and HLA in healthy donors. Study outcomes and limitations: TCR beta V segments were, for the most part, productive about 87% or about 30% of the time in an earlier analysis. Analyzed later, association rates of TCRs varied across HLA loci, with DRB1 most and HLA-C fewest.

PCR involved 60 Vbeta and 13 Jbeta primers. Here immunoSEQ multiplex PCR was the method, and the copy in TCRdb shows in-frame clones only, minus some. The repertoire holds 95,000 to 130,000 clones, with under 90% as singletons. Note on this clone: Its antigen remains unidentified.

Trimming removed 2 bases from V and 2 bases from J, with 12 bases in between. Germline V gene data show CDR1 as MDHEN and CDR2 as SYDVKM. The CDR3 covers 15 residues. The sequencing sample was made of PBMCs. This chain uses TRBV28 with TRBJ2-5, with D tentatively TRBD1 (5 bases). The source is a woman in her 30s in good health and CMV-seronegative. CDR3 sequence (DNA): TGTGCCAGCAGTTTAACCTGGGGCATTCAAGAGACCCAGTACTTC. The encoded protein is CASSLTWGIQETQYF.